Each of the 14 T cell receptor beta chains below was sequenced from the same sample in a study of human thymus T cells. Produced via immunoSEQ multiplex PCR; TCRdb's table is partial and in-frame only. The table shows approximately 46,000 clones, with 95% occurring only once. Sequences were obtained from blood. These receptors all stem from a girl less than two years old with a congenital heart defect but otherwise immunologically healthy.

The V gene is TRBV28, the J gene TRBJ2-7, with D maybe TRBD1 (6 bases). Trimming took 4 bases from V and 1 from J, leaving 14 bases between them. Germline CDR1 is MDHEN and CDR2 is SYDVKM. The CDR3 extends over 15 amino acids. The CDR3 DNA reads TGTGCCAGCAGTTCCTACCGGGACACATCCTACGAGCAGTACTTC. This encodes CASSSYRDTSYEQYF. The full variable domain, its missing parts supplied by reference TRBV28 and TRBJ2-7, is DVKVTQSSRYLVKRTGEKVFLECVQDMDHENMFWYRQDPGLGLRLIYFSYDVKMKEKGDIPEGYSVSREKKERFSLILESASTNQTSMYLCASSSYRDTSYEQYFGPGTRLTVT.

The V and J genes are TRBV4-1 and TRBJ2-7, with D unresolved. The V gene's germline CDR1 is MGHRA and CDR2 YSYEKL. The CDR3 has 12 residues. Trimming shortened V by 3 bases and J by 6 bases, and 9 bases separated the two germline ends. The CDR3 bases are TGCGCCAGCAGCCACGTCGGGTCCGAGCAGTACTTC. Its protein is CASSHVGSEQYF.

The CDR3 DNA reads TGTGCCAGCAGGGGACAGAACACTGAAGCTTTCTTT. Protein product: CASRGQNTEAFF. The V and J genes are TRBV6-1 and TRBJ1-1, with D perhaps TRBD1 (6 bases). The CDR3 runs to 12 residues. Germline V gene sequence: CDR1 MNHNS, CDR2 SASEGT. V dropped 6 bases and J dropped 1 base, with 6 bases sitting between them.

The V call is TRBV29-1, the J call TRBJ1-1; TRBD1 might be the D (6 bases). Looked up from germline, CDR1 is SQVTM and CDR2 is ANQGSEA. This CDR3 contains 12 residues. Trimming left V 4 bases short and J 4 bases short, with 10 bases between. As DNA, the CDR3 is TGCAGCGTTGGGGACACTTTCACTGAAGCTTTCTTT. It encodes CSVGDTFTEAFF.

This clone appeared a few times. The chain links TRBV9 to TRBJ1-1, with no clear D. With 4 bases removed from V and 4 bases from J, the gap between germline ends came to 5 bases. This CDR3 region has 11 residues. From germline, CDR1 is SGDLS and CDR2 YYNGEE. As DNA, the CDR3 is TGTGCCAGCAGCAGCTCCACTGAAGCTTTCTTT. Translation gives CASSSSTEAFF.

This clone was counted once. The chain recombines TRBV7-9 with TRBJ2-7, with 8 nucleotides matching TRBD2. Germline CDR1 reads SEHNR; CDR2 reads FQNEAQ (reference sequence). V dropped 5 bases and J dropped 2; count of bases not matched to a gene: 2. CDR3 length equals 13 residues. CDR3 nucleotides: TGTGCCAGCAGCCGGACTAGCACCTACGAGCAGTACTTC. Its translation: CASSRTSTYEQYF.

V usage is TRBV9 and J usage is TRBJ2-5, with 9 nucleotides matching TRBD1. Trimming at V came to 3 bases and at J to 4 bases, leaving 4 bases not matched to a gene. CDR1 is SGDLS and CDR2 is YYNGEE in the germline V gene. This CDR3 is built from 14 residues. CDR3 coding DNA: TGTGCCAGCAGCGAGTTGACAGGGGGAGAGACCCAGTACTTC. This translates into CASSELTGGETQYF.

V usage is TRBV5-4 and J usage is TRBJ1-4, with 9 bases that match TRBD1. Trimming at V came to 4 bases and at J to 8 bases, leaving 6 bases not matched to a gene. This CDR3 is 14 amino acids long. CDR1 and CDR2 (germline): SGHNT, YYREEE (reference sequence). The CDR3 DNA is TGTGCCAGCAGCCGGGGACAGGGAGACGAAAAACTGTTTTTT. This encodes CASSRGQGDEKLFF.

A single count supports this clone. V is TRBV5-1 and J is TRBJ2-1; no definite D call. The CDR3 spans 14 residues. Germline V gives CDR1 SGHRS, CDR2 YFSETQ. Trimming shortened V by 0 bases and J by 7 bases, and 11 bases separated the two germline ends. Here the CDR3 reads CASSLAGWANEQFF. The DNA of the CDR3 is TGCGCCAGCAGCTTGGCTGGGTGGGCTAATGAGCAGTTCTTC.

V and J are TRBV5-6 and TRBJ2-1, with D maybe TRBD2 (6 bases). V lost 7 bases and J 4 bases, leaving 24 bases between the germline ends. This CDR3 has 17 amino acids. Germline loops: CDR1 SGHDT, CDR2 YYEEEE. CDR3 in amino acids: CASQSFVILAQYNEQFF. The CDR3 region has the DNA TGTGCCAGCCAAAGCTTCGTGATCCTAGCGCAATACAATGAGCAGTTCTTC.

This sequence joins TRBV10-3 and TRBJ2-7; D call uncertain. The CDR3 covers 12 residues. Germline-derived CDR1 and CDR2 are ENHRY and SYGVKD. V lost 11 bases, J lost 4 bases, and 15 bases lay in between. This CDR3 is CAARDDLYEQYF. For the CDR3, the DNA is TGTGCCGCCAGAGACGACCTTTACGAGCAGTACTTC.

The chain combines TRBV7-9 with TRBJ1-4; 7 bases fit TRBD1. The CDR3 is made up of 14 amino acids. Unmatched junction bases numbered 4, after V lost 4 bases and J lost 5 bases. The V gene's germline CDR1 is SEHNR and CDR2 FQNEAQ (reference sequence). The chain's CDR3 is CASSSGQLNEKLFF. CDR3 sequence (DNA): TGTGCCAGCAGCTCGGGACAGCTAAATGAAAAACTGTTTTTT.

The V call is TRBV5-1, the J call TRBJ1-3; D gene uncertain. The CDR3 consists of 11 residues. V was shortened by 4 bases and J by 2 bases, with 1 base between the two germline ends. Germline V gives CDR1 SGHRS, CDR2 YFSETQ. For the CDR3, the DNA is TGCGCCAGCAGCCCTGGAAACACCATATATTTT. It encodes CASSPGNTIYF.

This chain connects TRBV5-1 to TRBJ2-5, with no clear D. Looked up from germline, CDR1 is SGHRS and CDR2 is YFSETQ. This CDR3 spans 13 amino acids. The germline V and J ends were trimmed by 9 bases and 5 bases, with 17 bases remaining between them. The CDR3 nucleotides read TGCGCCACACCCAGGACCGGAGTGGAGACCCAGTACTTC. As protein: CATPRTGVETQYF.